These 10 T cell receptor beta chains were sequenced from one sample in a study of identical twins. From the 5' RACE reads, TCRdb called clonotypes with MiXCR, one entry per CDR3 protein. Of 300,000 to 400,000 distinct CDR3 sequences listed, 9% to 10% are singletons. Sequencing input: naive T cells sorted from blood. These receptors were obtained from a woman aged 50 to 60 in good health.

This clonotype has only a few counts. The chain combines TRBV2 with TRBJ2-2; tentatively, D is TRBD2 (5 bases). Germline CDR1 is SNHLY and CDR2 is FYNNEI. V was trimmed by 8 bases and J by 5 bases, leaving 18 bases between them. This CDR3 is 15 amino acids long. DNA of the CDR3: TGTGCCAGCGGGATAGAGGGAGTAAAAACCGGGGAGCTGTTTTTT. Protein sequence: CASGIEGVKTGELFF.

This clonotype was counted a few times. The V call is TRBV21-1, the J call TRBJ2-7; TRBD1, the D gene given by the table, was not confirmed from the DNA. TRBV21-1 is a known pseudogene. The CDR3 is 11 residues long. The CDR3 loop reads CASSHRDRDCF. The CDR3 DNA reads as TGTGCCAGCAGCCACCGGGACAGGGATTGCTTC.

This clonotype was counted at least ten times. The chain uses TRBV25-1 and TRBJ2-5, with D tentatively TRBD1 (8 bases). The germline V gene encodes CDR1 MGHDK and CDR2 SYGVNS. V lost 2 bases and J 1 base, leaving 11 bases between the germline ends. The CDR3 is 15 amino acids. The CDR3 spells CASSETGGVQETQYF. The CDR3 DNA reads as TGTGCCAGCAGTGAAACAGGGGGGGTCCAAGAGACCCAGTACTTC.

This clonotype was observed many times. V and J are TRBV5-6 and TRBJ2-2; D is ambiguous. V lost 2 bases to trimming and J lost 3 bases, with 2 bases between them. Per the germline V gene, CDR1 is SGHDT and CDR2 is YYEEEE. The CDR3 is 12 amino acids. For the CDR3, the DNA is TGTGCCAGCAGCTTTTACACCGGGGAGCTGTTTTTT. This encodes CASSFYTGELFF.

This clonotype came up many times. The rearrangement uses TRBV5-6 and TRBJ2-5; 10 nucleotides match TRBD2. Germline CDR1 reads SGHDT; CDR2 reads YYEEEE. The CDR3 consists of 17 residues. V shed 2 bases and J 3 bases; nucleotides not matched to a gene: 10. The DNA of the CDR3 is TGTGCCAGCAGCTTTGCCGGACTAGCGGTGAAAAAAGAGACCCAGTACTTC. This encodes CASSFAGLAVKKETQYF.

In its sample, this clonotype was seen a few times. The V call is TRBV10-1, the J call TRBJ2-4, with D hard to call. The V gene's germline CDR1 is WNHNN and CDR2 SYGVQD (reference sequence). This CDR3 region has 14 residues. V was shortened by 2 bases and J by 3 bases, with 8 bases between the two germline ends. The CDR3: CASSEAGFKNIQYF. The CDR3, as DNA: TGCGCCAGCAGTGAGGCCGGATTCAAAAACATTCAGTACTTC.

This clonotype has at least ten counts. The CDR3 region is CASSPLLAGGPTDTQYF. The DNA of the CDR3 is TGTGCCAGCAGTCCATTGCTAGCGGGAGGACCCACAGATACGCAGTATTTT. The J gene is TRBJ2-3, the V gene TRBV27; 11 bases fit TRBD2. Germline V gives CDR1 MNHEY, CDR2 SMNVEV (reference sequence). V was clipped by 5 bases and J by 2 bases; unmatched bases: 9. CDR3 size: 17 residues.

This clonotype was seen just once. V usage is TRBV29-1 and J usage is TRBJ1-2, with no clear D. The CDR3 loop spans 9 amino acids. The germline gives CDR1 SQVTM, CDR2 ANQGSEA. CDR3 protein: CITDGGYTF. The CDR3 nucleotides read TGCATCACTGACGGCGGCTACACCTTC. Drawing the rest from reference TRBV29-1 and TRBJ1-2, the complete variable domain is SAVISQKPSRDICQRGTSLTIQCQVDSQVTMMFWYRQQPGQSLTLIATANQGSEATYESGFVIDKFPISRPNLTFSTLTVSNMSPEDSSIYLCITDGGYTFGSGTRLTVV.

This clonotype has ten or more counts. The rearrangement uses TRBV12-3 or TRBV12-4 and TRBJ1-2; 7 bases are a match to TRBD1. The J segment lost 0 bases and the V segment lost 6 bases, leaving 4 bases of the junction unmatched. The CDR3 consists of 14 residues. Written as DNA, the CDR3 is TGTGCCAGCAGCAGGACAGGTACTAACTATGGCTACACCTTC. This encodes CASSRTGTNYGYTF.

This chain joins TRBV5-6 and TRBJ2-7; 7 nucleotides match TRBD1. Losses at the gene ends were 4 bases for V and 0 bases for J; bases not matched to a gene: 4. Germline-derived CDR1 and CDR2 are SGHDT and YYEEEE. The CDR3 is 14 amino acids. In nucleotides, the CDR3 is TGTGCCAGCAGCCCGACAGGGAACTCCTACGAGCAGTACTTC. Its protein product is CASSPTGNSYEQYF.